Many counts were recorded for the clone carrying this T cell receptor beta chain. Its antigen is undetermined. The data belong to a study of breast tumors, draining lymph nodes, adjacent tissues. V shed 7 bases and J shed 0 bases, with 8 bases lying between them. CDR3 length equals 13 residues. Via MiXCR, TCRdb re-called the multiplex PCR reads, giving one row per CDR3 protein. The sample has 290,000 or so distinct CDR3 sequences; around 30% are singletons. Notes on the study in general: Luminal-like breast cancer showed significantly higher tumor–nontumor repertoire similarity than basal-like.

The lymph nodes were axillary draining lymph nodes from breast cancer patients. This TCR derives from a female donor with breast cancer. Some clones in this sample may be carry-over from other donors' samples. Sequencing was carried out using axillary lymph node tissue. This chain uses TRBV12-3 or TRBV12-4 with TRBJ2-3; D is uncertain. For the CDR3, the DNA is TGTGCCAGCACTCCCTCCAGCACAGATACGCAGTATTTT. Residues: CASTPSSTDTQYF.